This is a list of T cell receptor beta chains from one sample in a study of blood T cell repertoires in COVID-19. Produced via immunoSEQ multiplex PCR; TCRdb's table is partial and in-frame only. The data hold about 220,000 clones, with roughly 80% observed a single time. Sequenced: peripheral blood. These TCRs come from a human donor in a cohort sampled during active COVID-19. CDR3s include the opening cysteine and the closing phenylalanine or tryptophan. A D gene is named only where the DNA matches it firmly. The size field is filled for only some rows; it gives once, few, many or a size class.

clone_size	d_call	v_call	j_call	cdr3_aa	cdr3_nt
few	.	TRBV3-1/TRBV3-2	TRBJ2-5	CASSQGSAPFRETQYF	TGTGCCAGCAGCCAAGGGTCCGCCCCCTTTCGGGAGACCCAGTACTTC
.	.	TRBV19	TRBJ1-2	CASRDGRDHYGYTF	TGTGCCAGTAGGGATGGCAGGGATCACTATGGCTACACCTTC
.	.	TRBV28	TRBJ2-7	CASSPAGQFSYEQYF	TGTGCCAGCAGTCCAGCGGGACAATTCTCCTACGAGCAGTACTTC
once	TRBD2	TRBV7-2	TRBJ2-7	CASSLAEWAGAAYEQYF	TGTGCCAGCAGCTTAGCGGAGTGGGCGGGAGCTGCGTACGAGCAGTACTTC
.	.	TRBV6-2/TRBV6-3	TRBJ2-3	CASSYFTGSGTDTQYF	TGTGCCAGCAGTTACTTTACGGGGTCTGGCACAGATACGCAGTATTTT
.	.	TRBV14	TRBJ2-6	CASSQDWLPSGANVLTF	TGTGCCAGCAGCCAAGATTGGCTCCCATCTGGGGCCAACGTCCTGACTTTC
.	.	TRBV24-1	TRBJ1-3	CATSDRDSSGNTIYF	TGTGCCACCAGTGATCGTGACAGCTCTGGAAACACCATATATTTT
.	.	TRBV19	TRBJ1-4	CARPKGRDPNEKLFF	TGTGCCAGACCTAAAGGGAGGGATCCTAATGAAAAACTGTTTTTT
.	TRBD1	TRBV27	TRBJ1-6	CASSYSGTGHSYNSPLHF	TGTGCCAGCAGTTACTCCGGGACAGGCCACTCCTATAATTCACCCCTCCACTTT
.	TRBD1	TRBV9	TRBJ2-7	CASSVVRTGCEQYF	TGTGCCAGCAGCGTAGTAAGGACAGGGTGCGAGCAGTACTTC
.	TRBD1	TRBV3-1/TRBV3-2	TRBJ2-7	CASSRYLGQGKDEQYF	TGTGCCAGCAGCCGTTACCTGGGACAGGGGAAGGACGAGCAGTACTTC
.	TRBD2	TRBV9	TRBJ2-7	CASSAGLAGPYEQYF	TGTGCCAGCAGCGCGGGGCTAGCGGGTCCCTACGAGCAGTACTTC
.	.	TRBV27	TRBJ2-1	CASSFKAPGQRGHEQFF	TGTGCCAGCAGTTTTAAGGCTCCGGGCCAAAGGGGTCATGAGCAGTTCTTC
.	.	TRBV6-5	TRBJ2-7	CASTRGPLNSYEQYF	TGTGCCAGCACCAGGGGACCACTTAACTCCTACGAGCAGTACTTC
.	.	TRBV9	TRBJ1-3	CASTIDRDSGNTIYF	TGTGCCAGCACCATAGACAGAGACTCTGGAAACACCATATATTTT
.	TRBD1	TRBV2	TRBJ1-1	CASLQGDTEAFF	TGTGCCAGCTTACAGGGGGACACTGAAGCTTTCTTT
.	.	TRBV19	TRBJ1-2	CASSNRSGESGYTF	TGTGCCAGTAGTAATAGGTCAGGGGAATCTGGCTACACCTTC
.	TRBD2	TRBV11-2	TRBJ2-7	CASSSRLAGAYEQYF	TGTGCCAGCAGCTCGCGACTAGCGGGTGCCTACGAGCAGTACTTC
.	.	TRBV30	TRBJ2-7	CAWRALWAPYEQYF	TGTGCCTGGAGGGCTTTGTGGGCCCCCTACGAGCAGTACTTC
.	.	TRBV11-1	TRBJ2-2	CASSFGLGTGELFF	TGTGCCAGCAGCTTTGGCCTAGGAACCGGGGAGCTGTTTTTT
.	TRBD2	TRBV19	TRBJ2-7	CASSFSSGSPTRQYF	TGTGCCAGTAGTTTCTCTAGCGGCTCTCCTACGAGGCAGTACTTC
few	TRBD1	TRBV27	TRBJ2-7	CASSLKGAEDEQYF	TGTGCCAGCAGTTTAAAGGGGGCGGAAGACGAGCAGTACTTC
.	TRBD1	TRBV24-1	TRBJ1-2	CATSDTGTGVNYGYTF	TGTGCCACCAGTGACACCGGGACAGGGGTTAACTATGGCTACACCTTC
once	TRBD2	TRBV19	TRBJ2-3	CASSILRGRVGTDTQYF	TGTGCCAGTAGTATCTTGCGTGGGAGGGTAGGGACAGATACGCAGTATTTT
.	TRBD2	TRBV6-2/TRBV6-3	TRBJ2-5	CASTPGSGRALGTQYF	TGTGCCAGCACCCCGGGTAGCGGGAGGGCACTAGGGACCCAGTACTTC
.	.	TRBV6-5	TRBJ2-7	CASSRTGFYEQYF	TGTGCCAGCAGCCGGACGGGATTCTACGAGCAGTACTTC
.	.	TRBV19	TRBJ2-1	CASRGGLGINEQFF	TGTGCCAGTAGGGGGGGTCTGGGTATCAATGAGCAGTTCTTC
.	TRBD1	TRBV5-1	TRBJ1-2	CASSLGTGGGLAYGYTF	TGCGCCAGCAGCTTGGGCACGGGAGGGGGCTTGGCCTATGGCTACACCTTC
few	TRBD1	TRBV19	TRBJ2-7	CASSRLGTVTYEQYF	TGTGCCAGTAGTAGGTTGGGGACAGTTACCTACGAGCAGTACTTC
.	TRBD2	TRBV4-1	TRBJ2-7	CASSKTLAGESYEQYF	TGCGCCAGCAGCAAGACCCTAGCGGGAGAGTCCTACGAGCAGTACTTC
.	.	TRBV28	TRBJ1-1	CASSLIPVMNTEAFF	TGTGCCAGCAGTTTAATCCCGGTTATGAACACTGAAGCTTTCTTT
once	.	TRBV5-1	TRBJ1-1	CASSLQMNTEAFF	TGCGCCAGCAGTTTACAGATGAACACTGAAGCTTTCTTT
medium-sized	.	TRBV27	TRBJ2-7	CASSSNYPYEQYF	TGTGCCAGCAGTTCTAACTACCCCTACGAGCAGTACTTC
.	TRBD1	TRBV6-2/TRBV6-3	TRBJ1-1	CASSFNRGGTEAFF	TGTGCCAGCAGTTTTAACAGGGGTGGAACTGAAGCTTTCTTT
.	TRBD1	TRBV6-5	TRBJ2-5	CARRGTGEETQYF	TGTGCCAGGAGGGGGACAGGGGAAGAGACCCAGTACTTC
.	TRBD2	TRBV5-1	TRBJ2-7	CASSSSLAGVYEQYF	TGCGCCAGCAGCTCGTCTCTAGCGGGAGTCTACGAGCAGTACTTC
.	TRBD2	TRBV28	TRBJ2-7	CASSFTSGSGEDEQYF	TGTGCCAGCAGTTTCACTAGCGGGAGTGGTGAAGACGAGCAGTACTTC
.	TRBD1	TRBV19	TRBJ1-5	CASSKLDRGSNQPQHF	TGTGCCAGTAGTAAATTGGACAGGGGGAGCAATCAGCCCCAGCATTTT
few	.	TRBV4-1	TRBJ1-3	CASSQGTESGNTIYF	TGCGCCAGCAGCCAAGGGACAGAATCTGGAAACACCATATATTTT
few	.	TRBV29-1	TRBJ2-2	CSVVQANTGELFF	TGCAGCGTTGTCCAGGCGAACACCGGGGAGCTGTTTTTT
few	TRBD2	TRBV28	TRBJ2-3	CASSRPSGRPDTQYF	TGTGCCAGCAGTCGTCCTAGCGGGAGGCCAGATACGCAGTATTTT
.	.	TRBV4-2	TRBJ2-1	CASTQDLARNEQFF	TGTGCCAGCACCCAAGATCTGGCACGCAATGAGCAGTTCTTC
.	TRBD1	TRBV7-6	TRBJ1-4	CASSPRDREFKEKLFF	TGTGCCAGCAGCCCCCGGGACAGGGAGTTTAAGGAAAAACTGTTTTTT
.	.	TRBV19	TRBJ2-7	CASSNGGPSLNF	TGTGCCAGTAGTAACGGGGGTCCCTCCCTAAACTTC
.	TRBD1	TRBV2	TRBJ2-7	CASSQDQGASTYEQYF	TGTGCCAGCAGTCAGGACCAGGGGGCGTCTACCTACGAGCAGTACTTC
once	TRBD1	TRBV11-2	TRBJ1-5	CASSLSGGQPQHF	TGTGCCAGCAGTCTTTCAGGGGGCCAGCCCCAGCATTTT
.	.	TRBV6-6	TRBJ2-2	CASNAQGSGELFF	TGTGCCAGCAACGCACAGGGATCCGGGGAGCTGTTTTTT
.	TRBD2	TRBV9	TRBJ2-1	CASSVTGTSSLEQFF	TGTGCCAGCAGCGTAACCGGGACTAGTAGTCTAGAGCAGTTCTTC